These T cell receptor beta chains were read from a single sample in a study of blood T cell repertoires in COVID-19. Sequencing was performed with immunoSEQ multiplex PCR; in TCRdb, only in-frame clones are kept and a portion is missing. The sample lists some 250,000 clones; approximately 81% were seen once. The sequenced sample was peripheral blood. The receptors were gathered from a man between 60 and 70 years old with acute or convalescent COVID-19. CDR3s include the opening cysteine and the closing phenylalanine or tryptophan. A D gene is named only where the DNA matches it firmly. Expanded clones get a size class; other rows say once, few or many, or leave the size out.

.,16,TRBV21-1,.,TRBJ2-7,TGTGCCAGTATCCTTCCGGGACAGGGAGTCCCTGGCGGGCAGTACTTC,CASILPGQGVPGGQYF
.,16,TRBV7-2,.,TRBJ1-6,TGTGCCAGCAGCCCAAGAGGGACACCCTATAATTCACCCCTCCACTTT,CASSPRGTPYNSPLHF
.,22,TRBV7-6,TRBD2,TRBJ2-1,TGTGCCAGCAGCTTCCTTACGGGACTAGCGGGAGTAGGGAGGACGGTGGACAATGAGCAGTTCTTC,CASSFLTGLAGVGRTVDNEQFF
.,13,TRBV12-3/TRBV12-4,TRBD1,TRBJ1-1,TGTGCCAGCAGCCGGACAGGGGCCACTGAAGCTTTCTTT,CASSRTGATEAFF
.,15,TRBV6-1,.,TRBJ1-3,TGTGCCAGCAGTGAAGGGGACTTCTCTGGAAACACCATATATTTT,CASSEGDFSGNTIYF
.,15,TRBV5-4,TRBD2,TRBJ2-7,TGTGCCAGCTTTTTTACTAGCGGCGATTCCTACGAGCAGTACTTC,CASFFTSGDSYEQYF
.,10,TRBV20-1,.,TRBJ2-1,TGCAGTGCCAATGACAATGAGCAGTTCTTC,CSANDNEQFF
.,14,TRBV13,.,TRBJ1-3,TGTGCCAGCAGCCCACCGGTTGCTGGAAACACCATATATTTT,CASSPPVAGNTIYF
.,15,TRBV10-3,TRBD1,TRBJ2-7,TGTGCCATCAGTCCGGGACAGGGGGCCCACCGCGAGCAGTACTTC,CAISPGQGAHREQYF
few,14,TRBV10-3,TRBD2,TRBJ2-7,TGTGCCATCAGACCGACTAGCGGGGGATACGAGCAGTACTTC,CAIRPTSGGYEQYF
.,14,TRBV5-1,TRBD1,TRBJ2-5,TGCGCCAGCAGCTTAAGGACAGGGTTGGAGACCCAGTACTTC,CASSLRTGLETQYF